These 32 T cell receptor beta chains originate from one sample sequenced in a study of cytomegalovirus exposure and HLA in healthy donors. PCR involved 60 Vbeta and 13 Jbeta primers. The repertoire was sequenced with immunoSEQ multiplex PCR; TCRdb's copy has only in-frame clones and lacks some. Of 140,000 to 150,000 clones listed, about three quarters were seen once; the top ten hold around 2.9%. The sample taken for sequencing was PBMCs. The source of these receptors is a man aged 40-55 years in good health and CMV-seropositive.

This chain connects TRBV7-2 to TRBJ2-1; TRBD1 is a possible D gene (5 bases). The CDR3 totals 13 residues. Per the germline V gene, CDR1 is SGHTA and CDR2 is FQGNSA. Trimming pared 5 bases from V and 7 bases from J, leaving 12 bases between. CDR3 protein: CASSPSRVNEQFF. The CDR3 bases are TGTGCCAGCAGCCCCAGCAGGGTTAATGAGCAGTTCTTC.

The V and J genes are TRBV7-2 and TRBJ1-1; possibly TRBD1 for D (5 bases). Germline V CDR1 and CDR2: SGHTA, FQGNSA. The CDR3 is 11 residues long. V was cut by 3 bases and J by 8 bases, with 7 bases left in between. Written as DNA, the CDR3 is TGTGCCAGCAGCTTTCGACAGGAAGCTTTCTTT. Translated, it gives CASSFRQEAFF.

This clone was observed a handful of times. The rearrangement joins TRBV7-8 to TRBJ2-7; 8 bases are shared with TRBD1. There are 17 residues in the CDR3. Germline V lookup: CDR1 SGHVS, CDR2 FQNEAQ. V shed 3 bases and J 5 bases; nucleotides not matched to a gene: 15. The CDR3 bases are TGTGCCAGCAGCTTGAAAGGGAGGACGACAGGGGTCGACGAGCAGTACTTC. Translated, it gives CASSLKGRTTGVDEQYF.

This clone was observed a few times. The CDR3 DNA reads TGTGCCAGCAGTGACCTACAGGGAGGGGTAAGCCAGCCCCAGCATTTT. It yields the protein CASSDLQGGVSQPQHF. The chain links TRBV6-1 to TRBJ1-5, with D possibly being TRBD1 (6 bases). The germline V gene has CDR1 MNHNS and CDR2 SASEGT. The CDR3 is 16 residues long. Trimming pared 3 bases from V and 7 bases from J, leaving 19 bases between.

The chain couples TRBV6-5 to TRBJ1-2; D unresolved. The germline gives CDR1 MNHEY, CDR2 SVGAGI. V shed 0 bases and J shed 4 bases, with 9 bases lying between them. The CDR3 runs to 14 residues. The CDR3 region is CASSYSSEGYGYTF. CDR3 DNA: TGTGCCAGCAGTTACTCGTCGGAGGGCTATGGCTACACCTTC.

This sequence joins TRBV6-1 and TRBJ2-7, with a tentative D call TRBD1 (6 bases). The CDR3 loop spans 14 amino acids. V lost 5 bases and J lost 4, with 15 bases in between. Germline loops: CDR1 MNHNS, CDR2 SASEGT. The CDR3 bases are TGTGCCAGCAGTTCCCACAGGGAACCGTACGAGCAGTACTTC. Translating gives CASSSHREPYEQYF.

The chain uses TRBV11-3 and TRBJ2-1; 7 bases are shared with TRBD1. The V and J ends lost 5 bases and 6 bases, in that order; junction bases with no gene match: 7. Germline V lookup: CDR1 SGHNT, CDR2 YENEEA. This CDR3 comprises 14 residues. In nucleotides, the CDR3 is TGTGCCAGCAGCAAGACAGGGCAGCGCAATGAGCAGTTCTTC. Encoded protein: CASSKTGQRNEQFF.

The rearrangement links TRBV10-3 to TRBJ2-1, with D maybe TRBD1 (6 bases). The CDR3 length is 11 residues. Germline CDR1 ENHRY, CDR2 SYGVKD. Trimming took 6 bases from V and 9 from J, leaving 9 bases between them. The chain's CDR3 is CAISAGVEQFF. The CDR3 nucleotides are TGTGCCATCAGCGCAGGGGTTGAGCAGTTCTTC.

The CDR3 here is CASSSSGISSYEQYF. In nucleotides, the CDR3 is TGTGCCAGCAGCTCTAGCGGGATAAGCTCCTACGAGCAGTACTTC. This rearrangement joins TRBV7-8 to TRBJ2-7, with TRBD2 matching over 9 bases. The CDR3 is 15 residues long. Trimming cost V 4 bases and J 0 bases; bases outside gene matches: 4. CDR1 SGHVS and CDR2 FQNEAQ come from the germline V gene.

The CDR3: CASSPRQAGANVLTF. The CDR3 nucleotides are TGTGCCAGCAGTCCCAGACAGGCTGGGGCCAACGTCCTGACTTTC. The rearrangement uses TRBV6-1 and TRBJ2-6; D is possibly TRBD1 (6 bases). CDR3 size: 15 residues. Germline CDR1 reads MNHNS; CDR2 reads SASEGT. The ends were cut back, 5 bases at V and 2 bases at J, with 10 bases in the middle.

This chain joins TRBV28 and TRBJ2-2; 7 positions match TRBD1. V shed 5 bases and J 3 bases; nucleotides not matched to a gene: 9. The CDR3 has 16 residues. Looked up from germline, CDR1 is MDHEN and CDR2 is SYDVKM. CDR3 region: CASSQIRGGDTGELFF. CDR3 coding DNA: TGTGCCAGCAGTCAGATTCGAGGGGGCGACACCGGGGAGCTGTTTTTT.

The chain has TRBV6-5 and TRBJ1-1; 7 bases match TRBD1. The CDR3 sequence is 16 residues long. Trimming cost V 0 bases and J 0 bases; bases outside gene matches: 4. Looked up from germline, CDR1 is MNHEY and CDR2 is SVGAGI. CDR3 loop: CASSYSSTGLNTEAFF. The CDR3 nucleotides are TGTGCCAGCAGTTACTCGTCGACAGGGCTGAACACTGAAGCTTTCTTT.

The genes are TRBV19 and TRBJ2-1; TRBD2 matches at 7 bases. The J segment lost 5 bases and the V segment lost 2 bases, leaving 18 bases of the junction unmatched. This CDR3 contains 19 residues. CDR1 and CDR2 (germline): LNHDA, SQIVND (reference sequence). CDR3 loop: CASSILGGWEGPKNNEQFF. In nucleotides, the CDR3 is TGTGCCAGTAGTATATTGGGGGGTTGGGAGGGCCCTAAGAACAATGAGCAGTTCTTC.

The sample holds a few counts of this clone. The chain recombines TRBV7-8 with TRBJ1-5; 11 nucleotides line up with TRBD1. With V trimmed by 5 bases and J by 5 bases, 8 bases remained unmatched. The CDR3 is made up of 16 amino acids. CDR1 is SGHVS and CDR2 is FQNEAQ in the germline V gene. DNA for the CDR3: TGTGCCAGCAGCCCGCCCTGGGACAGGGGGTATCAGCCCCAGCATTTT. It translates to CASSPPWDRGYQPQHF.

The CDR3 DNA sequence: TGTGCCAGCAGTTACGTGCGGGCGAGAGAGACCCAGTACTTC. Its protein is CASSYVRARETQYF. The chain carries TRBV6-5 and TRBJ2-5; the D gene is possibly TRBD2 (5 bases). V shed 2 bases and J shed 4 bases, with 11 bases lying between them. The CDR3 runs to 14 residues. Germline CDR1 reads MNHEY; CDR2 reads SVGAGI.

The genes are TRBV28 and TRBJ1-5; TRBD1 matches at 8 bases. The CDR3 totals 15 residues. Germline V lookup: CDR1 MDHEN, CDR2 SYDVKM. The V segment lost 2 bases and the J segment 3 bases; nucleotides outside the gene matches: 3. CDR3 bases: TGTGCCAGCAGTTTACAGGGGGCCTTCAATCAGCCCCAGCATTTT. It specifies CASSLQGAFNQPQHF.

The rearrangement uses TRBV5-6 and TRBJ2-1; perhaps TRBD2 as D (6 bases). V was clipped by 3 bases and J by 5 bases, with 21 bases between them. This CDR3 is 17 amino acids long. Germline V gives CDR1 SGHDT, CDR2 YYEEEE. CDR3 nucleotides: TGTGCCAGCAGCTGGCCCGTCATTGGAGGCGGGAACAATGAGCAGTTCTTC. Its protein is CASSWPVIGGGNNEQFF.

CDR3 in amino acids: CASRPLAGGGETQYF. CDR3 nucleotides: TGTGCCAGCAGACCCCTAGCGGGAGGGGGAGAGACCCAGTACTTC. The chain uses TRBV2 and TRBJ2-5; 12 bases are shared with TRBD2. Germline assignment: CDR1 SNHLY and CDR2 FYNNEI. This CDR3 is built from 15 residues. V gave up 6 bases and J gave up 4 bases; unmatched junction bases: 6.

J is TRBJ1-2 and V is TRBV29-1, with D maybe TRBD1 (5 bases). CDR1 is SQVTM, CDR2 ANQGSEA, per germline. This CDR3 contains 12 residues. V lost 5 bases, J lost 2 bases, and 9 bases lay in between. The CDR3 region has the DNA TGCAGCGTTTTCGGGGGAAACTATGGCTACACCTTC. Its protein product is CSVFGGNYGYTF.

The chain joins TRBV5-5 to TRBJ1-2; 9 nucleotides match TRBD1. Germline loops: CDR1 SGHKS, CDR2 YYEKEE (reference sequence). The CDR3 contains 15 residues. The V and J ends lost 2 bases and 5 bases, in that order; junction bases with no gene match: 7. CDR3 coding DNA: TGTGCCAGCAGCTTTAGGGGACAGGGAGGGTATGGCTACACCTTC. Translation gives CASSFRGQGGYGYTF.

This clone was seen only a few times. This sequence joins TRBV29-1 and TRBJ1-2; tentatively, D is TRBD1 (6 bases). This CDR3 is built from 14 residues. The germline CDR1 and CDR2 sequences are SQVTM and ANQGSEA. V gave up 6 bases and J gave up 4 bases, with 18 bases separating them. This chain's CDR3 is CSVLQGRETYGYTF. The CDR3 DNA reads TGCAGCGTCCTACAGGGTAGAGAAACCTATGGCTACACCTTC.

The CDR3 DNA reads as TGTGCCAGCAGTTTCTTTTCGGACTTATGGAAGCAGTTCTTC. Its protein is CASSFFSDLWKQFF. The V and J genes are TRBV28 and TRBJ2-1; possibly TRBD2 for D (5 bases). Germline V lookup: CDR1 MDHEN, CDR2 SYDVKM. The CDR3 covers 14 residues. V dropped 3 bases and J dropped 11 bases, with 17 bases sitting between them.

This clone was detected once. The rearrangement joins TRBV19 to TRBJ1-5; TRBD1 is a possible D gene (6 bases). The CDR3 has 11 residues. Looked up from germline, CDR1 is LNHDA and CDR2 is SQIVND (reference sequence). Trimming took 11 bases from V and 4 from J, leaving 9 bases between them. CDR3 nucleotide sequence: TGTGCCGGGGGGGCAAATCAGCCCCAGCATTTT. Its translation is CAGGANQPQHF.

This clone was detected once. The germline gene is not matched at one end of the junction; a read error may be the cause. The V gene is TRBV19, the J gene TRBJ2-1, with TRBD2 matching 9 bases. The CDR3 has 16 residues. CDR1 is LNHDA and CDR2 is SQIVND in the germline V gene (reference sequence). CDR3 coding DNA: TGTACCAGTAGTTCCCTAGCGGGAACGGGATACAATGAGCAGTTCTTC. This gives the protein CTSSSLAGTGYNEQFF.

Only a few counts were recorded for this clone. V gene TRBV27 combines with J gene TRBJ1-1, with no clear D. The length of the CDR3 is 13 residues. The germline V gene encodes CDR1 MNHEY and CDR2 SMNVEV (reference sequence). The V end was cut by 6 bases, the J end by 5 bases, with 13 bases between. CDR3 in amino acids: CASSTQTKTEAFF. The DNA of the CDR3 is TGTGCCAGCAGCACACAAACAAAGACTGAAGCTTTCTTT.

V and J are TRBV7-3 and TRBJ2-4; D ambiguous. The CDR3 totals 14 residues. Germline-derived CDR1 and CDR2 are SGHTA and FQGTGA. The V end lost 5 bases, the J end lost 8 bases, and 16 bases lay between the germline ends. The CDR3 region has the DNA TGTGCCAGCAGCCCTACGGAAAGTGGGCACATTCAGTACTTC. This translates into CASSPTESGHIQYF.

The J gene is TRBJ2-5, the V gene TRBV7-6, with TRBD1 matching 10 bases. This CDR3 is built from 15 residues. V shed 4 bases, J shed 4 bases, and the junction held 6 bases outside the gene matches. Germline-derived CDR1 and CDR2 are SGHVS and FNYEAQ. CDR3 sequence: CASSWSWTGGETQYF. The CDR3 coding sequence is TGTGCCAGCAGCTGGAGTTGGACAGGGGGAGAGACCCAGTACTTC.

The rearrangement joins TRBV6-5 to TRBJ1-3; the D gene is possibly TRBD1 (6 bases). The CDR3 consists of 15 residues. Trimming pared 5 bases from V and 1 base from J, leaving 12 bases between. In germline, CDR1 is MNHEY, CDR2 SVGAGI. CDR3 amino acids: CASSRLGGSGNTIYF. The CDR3 nucleotides are TGTGCCAGCAGTCGCCTAGGGGGTTCTGGAAACACCATATATTTT.

The rearrangement uses TRBV29-1 and TRBJ2-5, with TRBD1 matching over 7 bases. The germline gives CDR1 SQVTM, CDR2 ANQGSEA. This CDR3 has 14 amino acids. The V and J ends lost 5 bases and 5 bases, in that order; junction bases with no gene match: 11. In nucleotides, the CDR3 is TGCAGCGTTAGGGGCCGACAGGGAGCGGAGACCCAGTACTTC. Its protein product is CSVRGRQGAETQYF.

V usage is TRBV19 and J usage is TRBJ2-1; 9 bases are a match to TRBD1. V was pared by 5 bases and J by 3 bases, with 14 bases of the junction left unmatched. The CDR3 loop spans 18 amino acids. CDR1 is LNHDA, CDR2 SQIVND, per germline (reference sequence). In DNA, the CDR3 is TGTGCCAGTAGTCTGGGACAGGGCTATGCAGACCGCTACAATGAGCAGTTCTTC. This translates into CASSLGQGYADRYNEQFF.

The chain couples TRBV9 to TRBJ2-2, with TRBD2 identical over 14 bases. The CDR3 is 18 amino acids. The trim removed 4 bases at V and 2 bases at J, leaving 7 bases unmatched. The germline CDR1 and CDR2 sequences are SGDLS and YYNGEE. This chain's CDR3 is CASSLGLAGAQNTGELFF. DNA of the CDR3: TGTGCCAGCAGCCTGGGACTAGCGGGGGCCCAAAACACCGGGGAGCTGTTTTTT.

The genes are TRBV4-1 and TRBJ1-2; 7 positions match TRBD1. The length of the CDR3 is 15 residues. V trimming: 4 bases; J trimming: 7 bases; junction bases outside the gene matches: 12. CDR1 MGHRA and CDR2 YSYEKL come from the germline V gene. CDR3 DNA: TGCGCCAGCAGCCTCAAAGGGGCAGGGGGAGTTGGCTACACCTTC. Protein product: CASSLKGAGGVGYTF.